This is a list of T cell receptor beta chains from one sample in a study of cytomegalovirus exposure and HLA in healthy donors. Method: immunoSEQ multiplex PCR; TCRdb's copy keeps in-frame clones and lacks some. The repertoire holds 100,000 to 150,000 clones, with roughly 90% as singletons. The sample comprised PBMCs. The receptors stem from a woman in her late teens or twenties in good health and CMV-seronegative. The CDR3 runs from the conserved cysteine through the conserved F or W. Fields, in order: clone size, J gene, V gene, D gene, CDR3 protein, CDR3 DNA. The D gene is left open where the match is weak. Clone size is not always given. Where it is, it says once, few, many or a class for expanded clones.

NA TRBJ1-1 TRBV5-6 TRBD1 CASSFRDRGAFF TGTGCCAGCAGCTTCCGGGACAGGGGAGCTTTCTTT
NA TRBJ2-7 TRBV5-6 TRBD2 CASSWGVAGFWYEQYF TGTGCCAGCAGCTGGGGCGTAGCGGGATTCTGGTACGAGCAGTACTTC
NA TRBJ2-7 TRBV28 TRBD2 CASSEPRTSSYEQYF TGTGCCAGCAGTGAACCCCGGACTAGCTCCTACGAGCAGTACTTC
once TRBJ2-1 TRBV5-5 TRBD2 CASSTRTSGAYNEQFF TGTGCCAGCAGCACAAGGACTAGCGGAGCATACAATGAGCAGTTCTTC
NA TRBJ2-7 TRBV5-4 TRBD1 CASSLEGQRADEQYF TGTGCCAGCAGCTTGGAGGGACAGAGAGCCGACGAGCAGTACTTC
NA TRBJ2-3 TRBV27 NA CASGEGQFSTDTQYF TGTGCCAGCGGCGAAGGACAGTTTAGCACAGATACGCAGTATTTT
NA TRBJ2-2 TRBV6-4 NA CASSEEGPTGELFF TGTGCCAGCAGCGAGGAGGGCCCCACCGGGGAGCTGTTTTTT
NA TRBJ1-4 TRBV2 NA CASGGDPTNEKLFF TGTGCCAGCGGGGGGGATCCAACTAATGAAAAACTGTTTTTT
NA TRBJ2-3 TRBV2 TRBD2 CASSSGTSGARDTQYF TGTGCCAGCAGTTCGGGAACTAGCGGGGCCAGGGATACGCAGTATTTT
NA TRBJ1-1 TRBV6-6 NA CASSYVPEATEAFF TGTGCCAGCAGCTACGTCCCGGAGGCCACTGAAGCTTTCTTT
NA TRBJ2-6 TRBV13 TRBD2 CASSLVGGYSGANVLTF TGTGCCAGCAGCTTAGTCGGGGGGTACTCTGGGGCCAACGTCCTGACTTTC
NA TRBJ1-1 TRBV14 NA CASSQDTGWGEAFF TGTGCCAGCAGCCAAGACACAGGGTGGGGTGAAGCTTTCTTT
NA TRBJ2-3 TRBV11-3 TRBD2 CASSPWTGLAGGRDTQYF TGTGCCAGCAGCCCTTGGACGGGACTAGCGGGAGGCAGGGATACGCAGTATTTT
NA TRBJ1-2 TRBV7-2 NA CASSFYQDSNYGYTF TGTGCCAGCAGCTTTTATCAGGATTCTAACTATGGCTACACCTTC